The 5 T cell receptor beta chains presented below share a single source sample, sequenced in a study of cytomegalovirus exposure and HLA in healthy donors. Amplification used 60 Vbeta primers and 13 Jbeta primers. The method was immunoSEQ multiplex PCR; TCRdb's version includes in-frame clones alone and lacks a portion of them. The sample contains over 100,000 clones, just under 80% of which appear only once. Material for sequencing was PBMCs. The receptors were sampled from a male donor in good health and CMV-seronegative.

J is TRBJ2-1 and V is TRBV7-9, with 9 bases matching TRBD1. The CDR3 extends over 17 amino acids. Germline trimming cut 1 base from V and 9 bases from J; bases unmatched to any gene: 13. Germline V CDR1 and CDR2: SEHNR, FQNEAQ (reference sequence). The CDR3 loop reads CASSLDGPGQGYVEQFF. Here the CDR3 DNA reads TGTGCCAGCAGCTTAGACGGACCGGGACAGGGTTACGTTGAGCAGTTCTTC. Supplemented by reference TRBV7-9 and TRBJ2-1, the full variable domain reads DTGVSQNPRHKITKRGQNVTFRCDPISEHNRLYWYRQTLGQGPEFLTYFQNEAQLEKSRLLSDRFSAERPKGSFSTLEIQRTEQGDSAMYLCASSLDGPGQGYVEQFFGPGTRLTVL.

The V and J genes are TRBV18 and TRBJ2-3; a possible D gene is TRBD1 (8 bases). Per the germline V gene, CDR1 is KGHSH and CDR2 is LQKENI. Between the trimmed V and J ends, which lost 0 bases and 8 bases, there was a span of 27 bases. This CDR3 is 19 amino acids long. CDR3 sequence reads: CASSPPNSGGLAVQGTQYF. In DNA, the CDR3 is TGTGCCAGCTCACCACCTAATTCAGGGGGCCTAGCGGTCCAGGGTACGCAGTATTTT.

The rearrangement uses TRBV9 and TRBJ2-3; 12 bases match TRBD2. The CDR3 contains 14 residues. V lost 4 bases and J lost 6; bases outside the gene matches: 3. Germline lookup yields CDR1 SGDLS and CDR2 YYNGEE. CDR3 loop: CASSRTSGGDTQYF. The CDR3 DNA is TGTGCCAGCAGCCGTACTAGCGGGGGGGATACGCAGTATTTT.

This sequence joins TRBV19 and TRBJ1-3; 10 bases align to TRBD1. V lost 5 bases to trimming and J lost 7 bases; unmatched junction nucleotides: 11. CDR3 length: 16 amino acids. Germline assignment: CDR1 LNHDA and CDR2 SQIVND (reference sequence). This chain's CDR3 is CASSARRQGAKNTIYF. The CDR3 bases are TGTGCCAGTAGTGCCAGACGACAGGGGGCCAAGAACACCATATATTTT.

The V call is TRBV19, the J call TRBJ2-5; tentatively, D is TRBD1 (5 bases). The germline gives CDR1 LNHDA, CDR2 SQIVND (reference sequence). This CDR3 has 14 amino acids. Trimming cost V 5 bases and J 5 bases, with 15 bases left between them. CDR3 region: CASSANGASETQYF. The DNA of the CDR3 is TGTGCCAGTAGTGCTAATGGGGCAAGTGAGACCCAGTACTTC. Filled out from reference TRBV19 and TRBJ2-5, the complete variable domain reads DGGITQSPKYLFRKEGQNVTLSCEQNLNHDAMYWYRQDPGQGLRLIYYSQIVNDFQKGDIAEGYSVSREKKESFPLTVTSAQKNPTAFYLCASSANGASETQYFGPGTRLLVL.